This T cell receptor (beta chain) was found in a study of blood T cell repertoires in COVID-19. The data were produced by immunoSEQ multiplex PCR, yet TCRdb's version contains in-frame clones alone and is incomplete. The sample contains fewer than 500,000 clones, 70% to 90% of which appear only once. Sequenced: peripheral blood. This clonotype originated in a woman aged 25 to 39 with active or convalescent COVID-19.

The CDR3 bases are TGTGCCAGCACCTTAGGCGGGGGCCTGCTGGATACGCAGTATTTT. It codes for CASTLGGGLLDTQYF. This chain joins TRBV6-5 and TRBJ2-3, with a weak D call TRBD2 (7 bases). This CDR3 has 15 residues. Trimming shortened V by 7 bases and J by 6 bases, and 20 bases separated the two germline ends. Per germline, CDR1 MNHEY and CDR2 SVGAGI.